Below are 9 T cell receptor beta chains sequenced from a single sample in a study of OX40 agonist ivuxolimab in advanced cancers. Library creation used the immunoSEQ multiplex PCR assay. Sourced from immuneACCESS, this table was stored by TCRdb with only in-frame sequences that have V and J called. A share of the clones is absent; for the studies checked, an unresolved V gene accounts for under half, and the remainder has no known explanation. Recorded for this sample are about 98,000 clones; 80% to 90% of them occurred a single time. In total, the top ten clones hold around 0.8% of the sample. Sequencing used CD4+ or CD8+ T cells sorted from blood, obtained in a trial of the OX40 agonist ivuxolimab. These receptors were obtained from an adult with an advanced solid tumor such as melanoma, head and neck, liver or kidney cancer.

A few counts support this clone. The chain combines TRBV5-6 with TRBJ2-1; the match to TRBD2 covers 7 bases. The germline gives CDR1 SGHDT, CDR2 YYEEEE. The CDR3 is 15 residues long. V lost 4 bases and J lost 9; bases outside the gene matches: 13. CDR3 amino acids: CASSGRGVGALEQFF. CDR3 nucleotides: TGTGCCAGCAGCGGGAGGGGTGTCGGCGCACTTGAGCAGTTCTTC.

The rearrangement uses TRBV4-2 and TRBJ2-2; 10 bases agree with TRBD2. This CDR3 has 18 amino acids. CDR1 is LGHNA, CDR2 YNFKEQ, per germline. The V gene end was trimmed by 0 bases and the J gene end by 5 bases; junction bases not matched to a gene: 9. CDR3 bases: TGTGCCAGCAGCCAAGACAGCGGGAGGGCCCTAAAGACCGGGGAGCTGTTTTTT. Its protein is CASSQDSGRALKTGELFF.

This clone was counted a single time. At one end, the junction sequence differs from germline, possibly due to a read error. The chain links TRBV5-1 to TRBJ2-3; perhaps TRBD1 as D (5 bases). Germline loops: CDR1 SGHRS, CDR2 YFSETQ. The CDR3 has 15 amino acids. The CDR3 loop is CASSQGGISTDAQYF. CDR3 DNA sequence: TGCGCCAGCAGCCAGGGCGGAATTAGCACAGATGCGCAGTATTTT.

The V and J genes are TRBV30 and TRBJ2-2; tentative D call: TRBD2 (6 bases). V was shortened by 4 bases and J by 4 bases, with 13 bases between the two germline ends. The germline V gene encodes CDR1 GTSNPN and CDR2 SVGIG (reference sequence). The length of the CDR3 is 14 residues. The CDR3 protein is CAWNYQGGTGELFF. The CDR3 DNA reads TGTGCCTGGAACTACCAGGGAGGCACCGGGGAGCTGTTTTTT.

The chain is built from TRBV6-6 and TRBJ2-7; D is possibly TRBD1 (6 bases). The germline V gene encodes CDR1 MNHNY and CDR2 SVGAGI (reference sequence). The CDR3 has 15 residues. The V and J ends lost 2 bases and 2 bases respectively, with 13 bases between them. CDR3 in amino acids: CASSYGDTATYEQYF. CDR3 sequence (DNA): TGTGCCAGCAGTTACGGGGACACGGCAACCTACGAGCAGTACTTC.

This chain connects TRBV7-2 to TRBJ2-5; perhaps TRBD2 as D (7 bases). V was trimmed by 2 bases and J by 5 bases, leaving 18 bases between them. The CDR3 runs to 16 residues. The V gene's germline CDR1 is SGHTA and CDR2 FQGNSA. The CDR3 coding sequence is TGTGCCAGCAGCTTATTCGTCGCGGGGGCCTGGGAGACCCAGTACTTC. Protein product: CASSLFVAGAWETQYF. The full variable domain, with the rest looked up from reference TRBV7-2 and TRBJ2-5, is GAGVSQSPSNKVTEKGKDVELRCDPISGHTALYWYRQSLGQGLEFLIYFQGNSAPDKSGLPSDRFSAERTGGSVSTLTIQRTQQEDSAVYLCASSLFVAGAWETQYFGPGTRLLVL.

V usage is TRBV6-1 and J usage is TRBJ1-4, with 9 bases that match TRBD1. After removal of 5 bases from V and 8 bases from J, the junction contained 6 bases not matched to a gene. Germline CDR1 and CDR2: MNHNS and SASEGT. There are 14 residues in the CDR3. This CDR3 reads CASSLQGAWEKLFF. The CDR3, as DNA: TGTGCCAGCAGTCTACAGGGGGCATGGGAAAAACTGTTTTTT.

The rearrangement uses TRBV7-2 and TRBJ1-1; D might be TRBD1 (5 bases). From germline, CDR1 is SGHTA and CDR2 FQGNSA. The CDR3 loop spans 14 amino acids. The ends were cut back, 2 bases at V and 4 bases at J, with 11 bases in the middle. The DNA of the CDR3 is TGTGCCAGCAGCTTACAGGGTTGGGGCACTGAAGCTTTCTTT. This encodes CASSLQGWGTEAFF.

The chain joins TRBV5-1 to TRBJ1-3; TRBD1 agrees at 10 bases. This CDR3 region has 16 residues. The J segment lost 3 bases and the V segment lost 4 bases, leaving 7 bases of the junction unmatched. CDR1 is SGHRS, CDR2 YFSETQ, per germline. The CDR3 DNA follows: TGCGCCAGCAGCGCCGGGACAGGGGCCGTTGGAAACACCATATATTTT. It codes for CASSAGTGAVGNTIYF. The whole variable domain, remainder taken from reference TRBV5-1 and TRBJ1-3, is KAGVTQTPRYLIKTRGQQVTLSCSPISGHRSVSWYQQTPGQGLQFLFEYFSETQRNKGNFPGRFSGRQFSNSRSEMNVSTLELGDSALYLCASSAGTGAVGNTIYFGEGSWLTVV.